Below are 28 T cell receptor beta chains sequenced from a single sample in a study of cytomegalovirus exposure and HLA in healthy donors. The PCR made use of 60 Vbeta and 13 Jbeta primers. Profiled with immunoSEQ multiplex PCR; TCRdb holds only in-frame clones, not every one. This table holds around 160,000 clones, 60% to 85% found once. Material for sequencing was PBMCs. The receptors shown here come from a man between 40 and 49 years old in good health and CMV-seropositive.

The gene calls are TRBV7-8 and TRBJ1-5; no clear D gene. The CDR3 sequence is 15 residues long. The V and J ends lost 4 bases and 0 bases respectively, with 10 bases between them. CDR1 and CDR2 from the germline V gene are SGHVS and FQNEAQ. The chain's CDR3 is CASSYRGISNQPQHF. In nucleotides, the CDR3 is TGTGCCAGCAGCTACCGAGGCATTAGCAATCAGCCCCAGCATTTT.

This rearrangement joins TRBV4-2 to TRBJ1-1; D is undetermined. CDR1 LGHNA and CDR2 YNFKEQ come from the germline V gene. V lost 0 bases to trimming and J lost 8 bases, with 10 bases between them. This CDR3 is 13 amino acids long. The CDR3 sequence is CASSQDPIKEAFF. The DNA for the CDR3 is TGTGCCAGCAGCCAAGATCCAATCAAAGAAGCTTTCTTT.

The chain joins TRBV7-2 to TRBJ1-3; TRBD1 is a possible D gene (6 bases). V lost 4 bases and J 4 bases, leaving 14 bases between the germline ends. The CDR3 spans 15 residues. CDR1 is SGHTA, CDR2 FQGNSA, per germline. CDR3 nucleotides: TGTGCCAGCAGCTGGGTCCCGGGACAAGGAAACACCATATATTTT. Its protein is CASSWVPGQGNTIYF.

This chain links TRBV28 with TRBJ1-2, with D possibly being TRBD1 (6 bases). Per the germline V gene, CDR1 is MDHEN and CDR2 is SYDVKM. The CDR3 runs 12 residues. Deletions cut 5 bases from V and 7 bases from J, with 11 bases between. The CDR3 protein is CASSRGEGGYTF. CDR3 in DNA: TGTGCCAGCAGTAGGGGGGAGGGTGGCTACACCTTC.

The genes are TRBV5-8 and TRBJ2-4; the D gene is possibly TRBD1 (5 bases). With 4 bases removed from V and 3 bases from J, the gap between germline ends came to 14 bases. Germline CDR1 and CDR2: SGHTS and YDEGEE. CDR3 length equals 15 residues. The CDR3 reads CASSARLQGKNIQYF. The CDR3 DNA reads as TGTGCCAGCAGCGCCCGGCTCCAGGGCAAAAACATTCAGTACTTC.

J is TRBJ2-7 and V is TRBV19; 7 bases are shared with TRBD1. The V gene's germline CDR1 is LNHDA and CDR2 SQIVND (reference sequence). This CDR3 is built from 14 residues. The V segment lost 7 bases and the J segment 4 bases; nucleotides outside the gene matches: 10. The CDR3 sequence is CASKAPGQPYEQYF. The CDR3 DNA reads as TGTGCCAGTAAAGCTCCGGGACAGCCTTACGAGCAGTACTTC.

The CDR3 is CASSLALQGPYEQYF. The CDR3 DNA reads TGTGCCAGCAGCTTAGCCCTACAGGGTCCCTACGAGCAGTACTTC. This sequence joins TRBV11-2 and TRBJ2-7; possible D gene TRBD1, 6 bases. The CDR3 spans 15 residues. CDR1 and CDR2 (germline): SGHAT, FQNNGV. The ends were cut back, 1 base at V and 2 bases at J, with 12 bases in the middle.

This clone has just one count. The gene calls are TRBV7-3 and TRBJ1-1; D is uncertain. This CDR3 is 14 amino acids long. The V gene's germline CDR1 is SGHTA and CDR2 FQGTGA. Trimming pared 0 bases from V and 1 base from J, leaving 6 bases between. The CDR3 bases are TGTGCCAGCAGCTTAACTGCCGGGAACACTGAAGCTTTCTTT. It yields the protein CASSLTAGNTEAFF.

The chain uses TRBV15 and TRBJ2-2, with 16 bases lining up with TRBD2. This CDR3 spans 19 amino acids. The germline gives CDR1 LNHNV, CDR2 YYDKDF (reference sequence). J was trimmed by 5 bases and V by 5 bases; bases with no gene match: 11. CDR3 sequence (DNA): TGTGCCACCAGCGGGTTCGGGGGACTAGCGGGAGGGTTGACCGGGGAGCTGTTTTTT. It yields the protein CATSGFGGLAGGLTGELFF.

There are a few counts of this clone. The genes are TRBV19 and TRBJ2-6; 7 bases align to TRBD1. The length of the CDR3 is 18 residues. The trim removed 5 bases at V and 0 bases at J, leaving 10 bases unmatched. CDR1 LNHDA and CDR2 SQIVND come from the germline V gene (reference sequence). In nucleotides, the CDR3 is TGTGCCAGTAGTGCCTCCCAGGGGGTTGCCTCTGGGGCCAACGTCCTGACTTTC. Protein: CASSASQGVASGANVLTF.

V is TRBV28 and J is TRBJ1-1; 10 positions match TRBD1. The trim removed 4 bases at V and 4 bases at J, leaving 12 bases unmatched. CDR1 is MDHEN, CDR2 SYDVKM, per germline. This CDR3 has 17 residues. The CDR3 nucleotides read TGTGCCAGCAGTTCGGACAGGGGGTGGAAGATTATCACTGAAGCTTTCTTT. It translates to CASSSDRGWKIITEAFF.

This clone has only one observation. V is TRBV5-1 and J is TRBJ2-2; D might be TRBD1 (6 bases). Trimming removed 0 bases at V and 3 bases at J, with 12 bases between. There are 16 residues in the CDR3. Germline V lookup: CDR1 SGHRS, CDR2 YFSETQ. The CDR3 DNA reads as TGCGCCAGCAGCTTGGACCGGACAGACTACACCGGGGAGCTGTTTTTT. It yields the protein CASSLDRTDYTGELFF.

In this sample, this clone turned up once. The chain employs TRBV7-2 and TRBJ1-5, with D possibly TRBD1 on 6 matching bases. Deletions cut 5 bases from V and 0 bases from J, with 11 bases between. This CDR3 is 15 amino acids long. Germline CDR1 reads SGHTA; CDR2 reads FQGNSA. CDR3 amino acids: CASSVDRTSNQPQHF. The CDR3 DNA follows: TGTGCCAGCAGCGTAGACAGGACTAGCAATCAGCCCCAGCATTTT. The full variable domain, rest sourced from reference TRBV7-2 and TRBJ1-5, is GAGVSQSPSNKVTEKGKDVELRCDPISGHTALYWYRQSLGQGLEFLIYFQGNSAPDKSGLPSDRFSAERTGGSVSTLTIQRTQQEDSAVYLCASSVDRTSNQPQHFGDGTRLSIL.

V and J are TRBV9 and TRBJ2-1, with D possibly TRBD1 on 6 matching bases. This CDR3 is 16 amino acids long. V was cut by 3 bases and J by 5 bases, with 18 bases left in between. Germline CDR1 is SGDLS and CDR2 is YYNGEE. The CDR3 DNA is TGTGCCAGCAGCGCCCTGCGAGCACAGGGACACAATGAGCAGTTCTTC. Protein: CASSALRAQGHNEQFF.

This sequence joins TRBV27 and TRBJ2-1, with 7 bases matching TRBD2. CDR1 and CDR2 (germline): MNHEY, SMNVEV (reference sequence). The CDR3 totals 16 residues. Losses at the gene ends were 6 bases for V and 6 bases for J; bases not matched to a gene: 14. The chain's CDR3 is CASRDPSAGVSNEQFF. For the CDR3, the DNA is TGTGCCAGCAGGGACCCCAGTGCGGGAGTCAGCAATGAGCAGTTCTTC.

The V gene is TRBV27, the J gene TRBJ1-1; D call uncertain. Germline V gene sequence: CDR1 MNHEY, CDR2 SMNVEV (reference sequence). Trimming took 5 bases from V and 1 from J, leaving 11 bases between them. The CDR3 is 14 amino acids. As DNA, the CDR3 is TGTGCCAGCAGTCCGCAAATCGGGAACACTGAAGCTTTCTTT. Its protein is CASSPQIGNTEAFF.

This chain uses TRBV19 with TRBJ2-6; possible D gene TRBD1, 6 bases. Germline V gene lookup returns CDR1 LNHDA and CDR2 SQIVND (reference sequence). The CDR3 consists of 15 residues. V lost 6 bases and J 2 bases, leaving 11 bases between the germline ends. The CDR3 loop reads CASRGGVAGANVLTF. The DNA of the CDR3 is TGTGCCAGTAGAGGGGGAGTAGCTGGGGCCAACGTCCTGACTTTC.

The genes are TRBV5-5 and TRBJ1-5, with 12 bases matching TRBD1. Per germline, CDR1 SGHKS and CDR2 YYEKEE (reference sequence). This CDR3 is built from 16 residues. J lost 2 bases, V lost 3 bases, and 3 bases had no gene match. CDR3 amino acids: CASSWGQGAGNQPQHF. The CDR3 DNA reads as TGTGCCAGCAGCTGGGGACAGGGGGCCGGCAATCAGCCCCAGCATTTT.

J is TRBJ2-3 and V is TRBV5-1; no firm D call. V was clipped by 0 bases and J by 6 bases, with 8 bases between them. There are 13 residues in the CDR3. The V gene's germline CDR1 is SGHRS and CDR2 YFSETQ. CDR3 DNA: TGCGCCAGCAGCTTGGCCTTTGTGGATACGCAGTATTTT. Translated, it gives CASSLAFVDTQYF.

CDR3 residues: CASSLYLAGGSADTQYF. In DNA form, the CDR3 reads TGTGCCAGCAGCTTATACCTAGCGGGAGGGTCCGCAGATACGCAGTATTTT. The chain is built from TRBV13 and TRBJ2-3, with 12 bases fitting TRBD2. The CDR3 covers 17 residues. CDR1 and CDR2 (germline): PRHDT, FYEKMQ (reference sequence). V was clipped by 2 bases and J by 4 bases; unmatched bases: 7.

This chain links TRBV6-5 with TRBJ2-7; TRBD1 matches 9 bases. This CDR3 contains 14 residues. With V trimmed by 5 bases and J by 3 bases, 5 bases remained unmatched. The V gene's germline CDR1 is MNHEY and CDR2 SVGAGI. CDR3 sequence reads: CASSAGQGSYEQYF. The CDR3, as DNA: TGTGCCAGCAGTGCCGGACAGGGGAGCTACGAGCAGTACTTC.

This chain links TRBV9 with TRBJ2-3; 7 nucleotides align to TRBD2. There are 15 residues in the CDR3. Germline assignment: CDR1 SGDLS and CDR2 YYNGEE. After removal of 2 bases from V and 0 bases from J, the junction contained 3 bases not matched to a gene. The CDR3 region has the DNA TGTGCCAGCAGCGTTTATAGCGGGAGCACAGATACGCAGTATTTT. Protein product: CASSVYSGSTDTQYF.

This sequence joins TRBV9 and TRBJ2-3; D unclear. In germline, CDR1 is SGDLS, CDR2 YYNGEE. The CDR3 loop spans 14 amino acids. Trimming shortened V by 0 bases and J by 2 bases, and 7 bases separated the two germline ends. The CDR3 DNA reads as TGTGCCAGCAGCGTAGATGGGCACACAGATACGCAGTATTTT. Protein: CASSVDGHTDTQYF.

V gene TRBV28 combines with J gene TRBJ1-2; weak D call: TRBD1 (6 bases). Deletions cut 6 bases from V and 6 bases from J, with 20 bases between. Germline lookup yields CDR1 MDHEN and CDR2 SYDVKM. This CDR3 is built from 15 residues. The CDR3 protein is CASRLPLHEGDGYTF. The CDR3 bases are TGTGCCAGCAGATTGCCCCTCCATGAGGGGGATGGCTACACCTTC.

This clone was found a few times. V usage is TRBV10-1 and J usage is TRBJ2-7; D remains ambiguous. Per the germline V gene, CDR1 is WNHNN and CDR2 is SYGVQD (reference sequence). Trimming shortened V by 0 bases and J by 7 bases, and 4 bases separated the two germline ends. This CDR3 spans 11 amino acids. The CDR3 loop reads CASSESEEQYF. Here the CDR3 DNA reads TGCGCCAGCAGTGAGTCGGAGGAGCAGTACTTC.

The chain carries TRBV28 and TRBJ2-2; tentative D call: TRBD1 (5 bases). The germline V gene has CDR1 MDHEN and CDR2 SYDVKM. The CDR3 runs to 14 residues. Trimming removed 7 bases at V and 1 base at J, with 10 bases between. DNA for the CDR3: TGTGCCAGCATCGTCGGACAGAACACCGGGGAGCTGTTTTTT. Its protein product is CASIVGQNTGELFF.

In DNA form, the CDR3 reads TGCAGTGCCCGCGGAGACTACGAGCAGTACTTC. This gives the protein CSARGDYEQYF. This chain uses TRBV20-1 with TRBJ2-7; D is uncertain. There are 11 residues in the CDR3. V was pared by 6 bases and J by 3 bases, with 9 bases between. From germline, CDR1 is DFQATT and CDR2 SNEGSKA (reference sequence).

V and J are TRBV5-8 and TRBJ1-2, with 8 bases lining up with TRBD1. The CDR3 runs 14 residues. Per germline, CDR1 SGHTS and CDR2 YDEGEE. Trimming at V came to 3 bases and at J to 7 bases, leaving 8 bases not matched to a gene. The CDR3 DNA follows: TGTGCCAGCAGCTCCAGGACAGGGAAGGGTGGCTACACCTTC. This gives the protein CASSSRTGKGGYTF.